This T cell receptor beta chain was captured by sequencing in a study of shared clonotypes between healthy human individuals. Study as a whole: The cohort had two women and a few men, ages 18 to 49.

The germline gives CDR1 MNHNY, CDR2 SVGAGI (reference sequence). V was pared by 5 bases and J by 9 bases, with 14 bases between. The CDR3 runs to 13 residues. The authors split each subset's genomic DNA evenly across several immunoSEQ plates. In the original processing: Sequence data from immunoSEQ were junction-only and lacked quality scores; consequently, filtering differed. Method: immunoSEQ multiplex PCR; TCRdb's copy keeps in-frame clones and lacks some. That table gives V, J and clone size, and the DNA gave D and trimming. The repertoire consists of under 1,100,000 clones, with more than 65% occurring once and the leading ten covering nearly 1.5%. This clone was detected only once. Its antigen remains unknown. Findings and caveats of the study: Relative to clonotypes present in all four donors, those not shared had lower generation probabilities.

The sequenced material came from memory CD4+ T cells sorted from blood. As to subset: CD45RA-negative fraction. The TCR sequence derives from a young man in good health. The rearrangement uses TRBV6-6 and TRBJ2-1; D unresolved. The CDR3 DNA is TGTGCCAGCAGTCCCCCCCCAGCGAGTGAGCAGTTCTTC. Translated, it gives CASSPPPASEQFF.